This T cell receptor (beta chain) was profiled in a study of T cells in Graves' hyperthyroidism and ophthalmopathy. Study-wide findings and caveats: Model predictions of ophthalmopathy came a median around 7.1 months before onset.

The CDR3 runs 15 residues. V lost 5 bases and J 8 bases, leaving 21 bases between the germline ends. Hyperthyroidism was newly diagnosed in patients aged 18 to 65 (duration under 2 months). Of note for this clonotype: Its specificity is not known.

The CDR3 regions of TCR beta were amplified from RNA transcripts. When the TCR CDR3 underwent first-round RT-PCR, the HTBI primer set was used. TCRdb independently ran MiXCR on the multiplex PCR reads; one entry per CDR3 protein. Among about 300,000 distinct CDR3 sequences listed, roughly 14% were seen once. This clonotype was obtained from a woman in her 30s with Graves' hyperthyroidism that later progressed to Graves' ophthalmopathy. Material: blood. This chain uses TRBV12-3 or TRBV12-4 with TRBJ1-2, with D perhaps matching TRBD1 (5 bases). CDR3 sequence reads: CASSIKASREGGYTF. DNA for the CDR3: TGTGCCAGCAGTATCAAGGCCTCCCGGGAGGGGGGCTACACCTTC.